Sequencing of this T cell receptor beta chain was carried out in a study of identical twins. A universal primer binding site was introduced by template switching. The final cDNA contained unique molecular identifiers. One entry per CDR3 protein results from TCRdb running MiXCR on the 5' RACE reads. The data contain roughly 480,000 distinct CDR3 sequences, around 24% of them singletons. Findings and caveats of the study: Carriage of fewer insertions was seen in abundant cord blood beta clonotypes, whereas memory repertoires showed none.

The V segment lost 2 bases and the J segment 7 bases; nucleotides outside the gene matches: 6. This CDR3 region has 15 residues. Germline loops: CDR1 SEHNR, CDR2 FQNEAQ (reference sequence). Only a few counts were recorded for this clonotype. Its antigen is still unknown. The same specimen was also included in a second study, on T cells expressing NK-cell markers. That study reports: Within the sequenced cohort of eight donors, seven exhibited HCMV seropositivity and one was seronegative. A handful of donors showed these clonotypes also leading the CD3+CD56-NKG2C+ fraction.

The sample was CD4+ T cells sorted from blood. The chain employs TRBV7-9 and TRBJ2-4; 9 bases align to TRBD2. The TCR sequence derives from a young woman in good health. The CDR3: CASSLRRGGANIQYF. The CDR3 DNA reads TGTGCCAGCAGCTTACGGCGGGGGGGCGCGAACATTCAGTACTTC.